What follows are 25 T cell receptor beta chains derived from one specimen sequenced in a study of blood T cells in healthy people across ages. Combining a sample-barcoded 5' primer with a J-beta primer mix, a second PCR ran for about 6 to 12 cycles. TCRdb ran MiXCR on the 5' RACE reads and lists one entry per CDR3 protein. The sample lists about 640,000 distinct CDR3 sequences; roughly 31% were seen once. The sequenced sample was blood. The receptors were gathered from an elderly woman in good health.

This chain joins TRBV6-5 and TRBJ1-4; D remains unclear. V was clipped by 2 bases and J by 0 bases, with 4 bases between them. CDR1 MNHEY and CDR2 SVGAGI come from the germline V gene. This CDR3 contains 14 residues. As DNA, the CDR3 is TGTGCCAGCAGTTACGGGACAACTAATGAAAAACTGTTTTTT. The encoded protein is CASSYGTTNEKLFF.

This clonotype was found many times. This sequence joins TRBV6-5 and TRBJ1-1; D call uncertain. CDR3 length equals 11 residues. CDR1 is MNHEY and CDR2 is SVGAGI in the germline V gene. Trimming cost V 4 bases and J 11 bases, with 11 bases left between them. The CDR3 region is CASSSSRAAFF. CDR3 nucleotide sequence: TGTGCCAGCAGTTCGTCGAGGGCGGCTTTCTTT.

The chain has TRBV18 and TRBJ1-1; maybe TRBD1 (5 bases). The CDR3 has 14 amino acids. Trimming removed 6 bases at V and 1 base at J, with 12 bases between. CDR1 is KGHSH and CDR2 is LQKENI in the germline V gene. The CDR3: CASSRGAENTEAFF. The CDR3 DNA reads TGTGCCAGCTCGCGAGGGGCTGAGAACACTGAAGCTTTCTTT.

Worth noting for this clonotype: One base away lies a much larger clone, so this may be a sequencing read error. The rearrangement links TRBV2 to TRBJ2-7, with a tentative D call TRBD1 (6 bases). Germline-derived CDR1 and CDR2 are SNHLY and FYNNEI. The CDR3 covers 18 residues. V gave up 6 bases and J gave up 12 bases, with 36 bases separating them. The CDR3 is CASRVIRDTQQPRNQRYF. The CDR3 bases are TGTGCCAGCAGGGTCATCCGGGACACCCAACAGCCGAGGAACCAGCGGTACTTC.

This clonotype was observed a few times. This may be a read error, as it is one base from a much larger clone. The J gene is TRBJ2-5, the V gene TRBV3-1, with a tentative D call TRBD2 (5 bases). The J call may not be correct, given that the DNA end is closer to TRBJ2-7. The CDR3 has 16 amino acids. Germline CDR1 and CDR2: LGHDT and YNNKEL (reference sequence). CDR3 amino acids: CASSQDLPGSWNEQYF. In DNA, the CDR3 is TGTGCCAGCAGCCAAGATCTTCCGGGGTCTTGGAACGAGCAGTACTTC.

This clonotype occurred a few times. This chain connects TRBV3-1 to TRBJ2-6; D is ambiguous. Germline V gene sequence: CDR1 LGHDT, CDR2 YNNKEL (reference sequence). The V and J ends lost 1 base and 0 bases respectively, with 19 bases between them. This CDR3 is built from 20 residues. The CDR3 DNA is TGTGCCAGCAGCCAAGTAAGGCCGCTGCCATCTAGCTCTGGGGCCAACGTCCTGACTTTC. Its protein product is CASSQVRPLPSSSGANVLTF.

This clonotype came up a few times. V usage is TRBV30 and J usage is TRBJ1-6, with D tentatively TRBD1 (6 bases). Looked up from germline, CDR1 is GTSNPN and CDR2 is SVGIG (reference sequence). Trimming cost V 3 bases and J 6 bases, with 12 bases left between them. CDR3 length: 14 amino acids. CDR3 sequence: CAWRGDMGNSPLHF. The DNA for the CDR3 is TGTGCCTGGAGAGGGGACATGGGTAATTCACCCCTCCACTTT.

V is TRBV30 and J is TRBJ2-3; tentative D call: TRBD2 (6 bases). The germline V and J ends were trimmed by 5 bases and 0 bases, with 12 bases remaining between them. The CDR3 loop spans 14 amino acids. The germline CDR1 and CDR2 sequences are GTSNPN and SVGIG (reference sequence). As DNA, the CDR3 is TGTGCCTGGGGTCGCGGGGCCAGCACAGATACGCAGTATTTT. Translation: CAWGRGASTDTQYF.

A note on this clonotype: Just one base apart from a much larger clone, this may be a read error. The chain recombines TRBV12-3 or TRBV12-4 with TRBJ1-2; D is unresolved. The V gene lost 6 bases and the J gene lost 8 bases, with 13 bases spanning the gap. The CDR3 has 12 residues. Here the CDR3 DNA reads TGTGCCAGCAGCCCTCCCCGCGGGGGCTACACCTTC. Translated, it gives CASSPPRGGYTF.

Many counts were recorded for this clonotype. CDR3 loop: CASSPKGSGANVLTF. The CDR3 DNA sequence: TGTGCCAGCTCACCAAAGGGAAGTGGGGCCAACGTCCTGACTTTC. This chain connects TRBV18 to TRBJ2-6, with D unresolved. V was pared by 2 bases and J by 3 bases, with 8 bases between. This CDR3 has 15 amino acids. Germline V gives CDR1 KGHSH, CDR2 LQKENI. The variable domain in full, with the rest retrieved from reference TRBV18 and TRBJ2-6, is NAGVMQNPRHLVRRRGQEARLRCSPMKGHSHVYWYRQLPEEGLKFMVYLQKENIIDESGMPKERFSAEFPKEGPSILRIQQVVRGDSAAYFCASSPKGSGANVLTFGAGSRLTVL.

Of note for this clonotype: This clone may be a read error of a much larger clone one base away. The rearrangement uses TRBV11-1 and TRBJ2-5; 9 nucleotides line up with TRBD1. The CDR3 length is 14 residues. The V and J ends lost 4 bases and 13 bases, in that order; junction bases with no gene match: 13. The germline CDR1 and CDR2 sequences are SGHAT and FQDESV (reference sequence). CDR3 protein: CASSSRDREVELYF. Here the CDR3 DNA reads TGTGCCAGCAGCTCCCGGGACAGGGAGGTCGAGCTGTACTTC.

This chain joins TRBV12-3 or TRBV12-4 and TRBJ2-7; 7 positions agree with TRBD1. Gene TRBJ2-5 matches the end of the DNA better, so the J call may be wrong. There are 13 residues in the CDR3. CDR3 sequence reads: CASRPGGPETQYF. The CDR3 bases are TGTGCCAGCAGGCCAGGGGGTCCAGAGACCCAGTACTTC.

This clonotype was seen many times. V gene TRBV28 combines with J gene TRBJ1-2, with a weak D call TRBD1 (6 bases). This CDR3 spans 17 amino acids. V was shortened by 6 bases and J by 2 bases, with 22 bases between the two germline ends. Germline CDR1 and CDR2: MDHEN and SYDVKM. The CDR3 sequence is CASSYIGQRGSNYGYTF. CDR3 nucleotides: TGTGCCAGCAGCTATATTGGACAGAGAGGATCGAACTATGGCTACACCTTC.

A remark on this clonotype: A much larger clonotype is one base distant, so this may be a read error. The V call is TRBV29-1, the J call TRBJ2-7; D is undetermined. The CDR3 extends over 12 amino acids. Germline values: CDR1 SQVTM, CDR2 ANQGSEA. The germline V and J ends were trimmed by 7 bases and 0 bases, with 10 bases remaining between them. CDR3 nucleotide sequence: TGCAGCGGTGGAAGGGCCTCCTACGAGCAGTACTTC. Its protein product is CSGGRASYEQYF.

Details on this clonotype: A much bigger clone sits one base away, suggesting this may be a read error. This chain's CDR3 is CASSRTGGGGYTF. The CDR3 DNA reads TGTGCCAGCAGTCGGACAGGGGGAGGTGGCTACACCTTC. The chain couples TRBV27 to TRBJ1-2; 10 bases agree with TRBD1. The CDR3 extends over 13 amino acids. Germline values: CDR1 MNHEY, CDR2 SMNVEV (reference sequence). J gave up 7 bases and V 5 bases, and 4 bases lay outside the gene matches.

Of note for this clonotype: A much bigger clone sits one base away, suggesting this may be a read error. The chain has TRBV27 and TRBJ2-1, with TRBD2 matching 15 bases. This CDR3 comprises 16 residues. Germline V gives CDR1 MNHEY, CDR2 SMNVEV (reference sequence). Germline trimming cut 7 bases from V and 6 bases from J; bases unmatched to any gene: 7. The CDR3 sequence: CASIKGLAGGGNEQFF. In DNA form, the CDR3 reads TGTGCCAGCATTAAAGGACTAGCGGGGGGGGGCAATGAGCAGTTCTTC.

This clonotype has more than one count but fewer than ten. The chain is built from TRBV5-4 and TRBJ2-3; a weak D match, TRBD2 (6 bases). Looked up from germline, CDR1 is SGHNT and CDR2 is YYREEE (reference sequence). V was pared by 4 bases and J by 2 bases, with 14 bases between. The CDR3 covers 15 residues. CDR3: CASSPRREFTDTQYF. In DNA, the CDR3 is TGTGCCAGCAGCCCCCGGAGGGAGTTCACAGATACGCAGTATTTT.

This clonotype was seen ten or more times. The J gene is TRBJ1-2, the V gene TRBV6-6, with unresolved D. Trimming shortened V by 2 bases and J by 6 bases, and 16 bases separated the two germline ends. This CDR3 spans 15 amino acids. CDR1 is MNHNY and CDR2 is SVGAGI in the germline V gene (reference sequence). The CDR3, as DNA: TGTGCCAGCAGTTACGAACCGGGTCTTTGGGATGGCTACACCTTC. It is translated as CASSYEPGLWDGYTF.

This clonotype was detected ten times or more. This CDR3 is CASSLEASGGARAKNIQYF. The CDR3 DNA reads TGTGCCAGCAGCTTAGAGGCTAGCGGGGGGGCTAGGGCCAAAAACATTCAGTACTTC. The rearrangement uses TRBV7-2 and TRBJ2-4; 12 bases agree with TRBD2. V lost 1 base, J lost 1 base, and 8 bases stayed unmatched. Germline CDR1 and CDR2: SGHTA and FQGNSA. The CDR3 sequence is 19 residues long.

This clonotype was seen ten or more times. The gene calls are TRBV29-1 and TRBJ1-2, with no clear D. Per germline, CDR1 SQVTM and CDR2 ANQGSEA. Between the trimmed V and J ends, which lost 3 bases and 7 bases, there was a span of 18 bases. The CDR3 is 14 amino acids. The CDR3 is CSVEEIGLFGGYTF. As DNA, the CDR3 is TGCAGCGTTGAGGAAATTGGGTTATTCGGTGGCTACACCTTC.

V gene TRBV4-2 combines with J gene TRBJ1-2; D is perhaps TRBD1 (6 bases). V was trimmed by 0 bases and J by 4 bases, leaving 15 bases between them. CDR1 is LGHNA and CDR2 is YNFKEQ in the germline V gene. This CDR3 region has 16 residues. The CDR3 bases are TGTGCCAGCAGCCAAGAACGTTCAGGACAGACCTATGGCTACACCTTC. Protein sequence: CASSQERSGQTYGYTF.

This clonotype was observed many times. The V gene is TRBV11-2, the J gene TRBJ2-7; TRBD2 matches at 7 bases. Germline V gives CDR1 SGHAT, CDR2 FQNNGV. The length of the CDR3 is 13 residues. Trimming cost V 2 bases and J 6 bases; bases outside gene matches: 4. The CDR3 nucleotides read TGTGCCAGCAGCTTAAGTAGGACTAGCGAGCAGTACTTC. Translated: CASSLSRTSEQYF. The full variable domain, its missing parts supplied by reference TRBV11-2 and TRBJ2-7, is EAGVAQSPRYKIIEKRQSVAFWCNPISGHATLYWYQQILGQGPKLLIQFQNNGVVDDSQLPKDRFSAERLKGVDSTLKIQPAKLEDSAVYLCASSLSRTSEQYFGPGTRLTVT.

Ten or more counts support this clonotype. The CDR3 coding sequence is TGCAGCGTGGGACTAGGGATAAGCACAGATACGCAGTATTTT. It yields the protein CSVGLGISTDTQYF. V is TRBV29-1 and J is TRBJ2-3, with 8 bases identical to TRBD2. Germline assignment: CDR1 SQVTM and CDR2 ANQGSEA. The CDR3 totals 14 residues. With 6 bases clipped from V and 0 bases from J, the junction kept 5 bases outside the gene matches.

This clonotype came up many times. J is TRBJ1-2 and V is TRBV5-6, with D hard to call. The V and J ends lost 4 bases and 9 bases respectively, with 19 bases between them. Germline values: CDR1 SGHDT, CDR2 YYEEEE. This CDR3 contains 14 residues. As DNA, the CDR3 is TGTGCCAGCAGCCTTGGTATAAGGGTAAATAGCTACACCTTC. Its translation: CASSLGIRVNSYTF. Supplemented by reference TRBV5-6 and TRBJ1-2, the full variable domain reads DAGVTQSPTHLIKTRGQQVTLRCSPKSGHDTVSWYQQALGQGPQFIFQYYEEEERQRGNFPDRFSGHQFPNYSSELNVNALLLGDSALYLCASSLGIRVNSYTFGSGTRLTVV.

V usage is TRBV9 and J usage is TRBJ2-3; TRBD2 matches 10 bases. V shed 5 bases and J 4 bases; nucleotides not matched to a gene: 10. This CDR3 contains 16 residues. Germline V lookup: CDR1 SGDLS, CDR2 YYNGEE. The CDR3 DNA reads TGTGCCAGCAGTTCTCCCCTAGCGGGAGAGGCAGATACGCAGTATTTT. Its protein is CASSSPLAGEADTQYF. The complete variable domain, with remaining parts taken from reference TRBV9 and TRBJ2-3, reads DSGVTQTPKHLITATGQRVTLRCSPRSGDLSVYWYQQSLDQGLQFLIQYYNGEERAKGNILERFSAQQFPDLHSELNLSSLELGDSALYFCASSSPLAGEADTQYFGPGTRLTVL.